This TCR beta chain is drawn from a study of shared T cell receptors in the human thymus. This clone appeared a single time. V was cut by 6 bases and J by 1 base, with 9 bases left in between. CDR3 length: 13 residues. Germline V gene lookup returns CDR1 PRHDT and CDR2 FYEKMQ (reference sequence). TCRdb's table, derived via immunoSEQ multiplex PCR, lists solely in-frame clones and lacks some. The sample lists 500,000 to 550,000 clones, about 80% seen once, with more than 0.01% in the top ten. Separately, the same data were catalogued under a study of human thymus T cells. That investigation notes: Corrective surgery for congenital heart defects was being performed on the healthy Finnish infants who served as donors. Apparent bias marked the V and J gene usage of thymic and blood repertoires. Related research examined unrelated individuals and reported that their thymic repertoires overlapped highly.

The rearrangement uses TRBV13 and TRBJ1-1; unclear D gene. The sequence was collected from a boy less than two years old with a congenital heart defect. Sequencing was performed on thymocytes. The CDR3 sequence is CASRKQTNTEAFF. For the CDR3, the DNA is TGTGCCAGCAGGAAGCAAACGAACACTGAAGCTTTCTTT.